Listed below are T cell receptor beta chains from one sample, sequenced in a study of T cell repertoires in cytomegalovirus infection. TCRdb re-analysed the reads in MiXCR, keeping a single row per CDR3 protein. The table records hundreds of thousands of distinct CDR3 sequences, 9.6% of them present only once. The specimen was PBMCs. The source of these receptors is a human donor in good health (CMV status not recorded). Some clones in this sample may be carry-over from other donors' samples. Both conserved end residues are part of each CDR3. Each record gives: D gene, clone size, J gene, CDR3 length, V gene, CDR3 protein, CDR3 DNA. D genes are given only for firm matches. Where a row states a size, it is once, few, many or the class of an expanded clone; other rows omit it.

d_gene: TRBD1; abundance: few; j_gene: TRBJ1-3; len: 14; v_gene: TRBV29-1; CDR3aa: CSVSRGLGGNTIYF; CDR3nt: TGCAGCGTATCCAGGGGGCTAGGTGGAAACACCATATATTTT
d_gene: -; abundance: many; j_gene: TRBJ2-6; len: 15; v_gene: TRBV28; CDR3aa: CASSLRGSGANVLTF; CDR3nt: TGTGCCAGCAGCCTGCGGGGCTCTGGGGCCAACGTCCTGACTTTC
d_gene: TRBD1; abundance: -; j_gene: TRBJ2-4; len: 17; v_gene: TRBV19; CDR3aa: CATRAAGGSFTKNIQYF; CDR3nt: TGTGCCACTCGGGCGGCAGGGGGCTCTTTTACCAAAAACATTCAGTACTTC
d_gene: -; abundance: -; j_gene: TRBJ2-1; len: 12; v_gene: TRBV2; CDR3aa: CASNFGGNEQFF; CDR3nt: TGTGCCAGCAATTTTGGCGGGAATGAGCAGTTCTTC
d_gene: TRBD1; abundance: many; j_gene: TRBJ1-6; len: 14; v_gene: TRBV10-3; CDR3aa: CAISSTGGNSPLHF; CDR3nt: TGTGCCATCAGTTCGACAGGGGGTAATTCACCCCTCCACTTT
d_gene: -; abundance: many; j_gene: TRBJ1-2; len: 15; v_gene: TRBV19; CDR3aa: CASTRVGGRANGYTF; CDR3nt: TGTGCCAGCACTAGGGTAGGAGGTCGGGCGAATGGCTACACCTTC
d_gene: -; abundance: -; j_gene: TRBJ2-5; len: 19; v_gene: TRBV27; CDR3aa: CASTPLLGLPRVVQETQYF; CDR3nt: TGTGCCAGCACTCCCCTACTCGGGCTGCCACGCGTGGTTCAAGAGACCCAGTACTTC
d_gene: TRBD1; abundance: -; j_gene: TRBJ1-5; len: 14; v_gene: TRBV7-9; CDR3aa: CASRPSTGEQPQHF; CDR3nt: TGTGCCAGCAGGCCTTCCACAGGGGAACAGCCCCAGCATTTT
d_gene: -; abundance: -; j_gene: TRBJ1-5; len: 16; v_gene: TRBV10-3; CDR3aa: CAISESRGRGGQPQHF; CDR3nt: TGTGCCATCAGTGAGTCGCGGGGGCGCGGGGGTCAGCCCCAGCATTTT
d_gene: -; abundance: -; j_gene: TRBJ1-1; len: 13; v_gene: TRBV25-1; CDR3aa: CASSGGGELEAFF; CDR3nt: TGTGCCAGCAGTGGGGGAGGGGAACTTGAAGCTTTCTTT
d_gene: -; abundance: -; j_gene: TRBJ2-6; len: 17; v_gene: TRBV28; CDR3aa: CASSLSPGAPGANVLTF; CDR3nt: TGTGCCAGCAGTTTAAGCCCGGGGGCGCCTGGGGCCAACGTCCTGACTTTC
d_gene: -; abundance: few; j_gene: TRBJ1-5; len: 11; v_gene: TRBV20-1; CDR3aa: CSALGNQPQHF; CDR3nt: TGCAGTGCTCTTGGCAATCAGCCCCAGCATTTT
d_gene: TRBD1; abundance: -; j_gene: TRBJ2-7; len: 14; v_gene: TRBV6-5; CDR3aa: CASSYQGAFYEQYF; CDR3nt: TGTGCCAGCAGTTACCAGGGGGCGTTCTACGAGCAGTACTTC
d_gene: -; abundance: many; j_gene: TRBJ2-3; len: 13; v_gene: TRBV10-3; CDR3aa: CAISDYQKDTQYF; CDR3nt: TGTGCCATCAGTGATTATCAGAAAGATACGCAGTATTTT
d_gene: TRBD1; abundance: many; j_gene: TRBJ1-1; len: 14; v_gene: TRBV5-1; CDR3aa: CASSLGQGGSEAFF; CDR3nt: TGCGCCAGCAGCTTGGGACAGGGGGGCTCTGAAGCTTTCTTT
d_gene: TRBD1; abundance: -; j_gene: TRBJ1-3; len: 17; v_gene: TRBV3-1; CDR3aa: CASSPWTGGRSGNTIYF; CDR3nt: TGTGCCAGCAGCCCTTGGACAGGGGGCCGCTCTGGAAACACCATATATTTT
d_gene: TRBD2; abundance: many; j_gene: TRBJ2-1; len: 15; v_gene: TRBV12-3/TRBV12-4; CDR3aa: CASSHSGGSYNEQFF; CDR3nt: TGTGCCAGCAGTCATAGCGGGGGTTCCTACAATGAGCAGTTCTTC
d_gene: TRBD2; abundance: many; j_gene: TRBJ2-2; len: 16; v_gene: TRBV4-2; CDR3aa: CASSYRLAENTGELFF; CDR3nt: TGTGCCAGCAGCTATCGACTAGCGGAGAACACCGGGGAGCTGTTTTTT
d_gene: -; abundance: many; j_gene: TRBJ2-1; len: 13; v_gene: TRBV29-1; CDR3aa: CSVEGGGLNEQFF; CDR3nt: TGCAGCGTTGAAGGTGGGGGCCTGAATGAGCAGTTCTTC
d_gene: TRBD1; abundance: many; j_gene: TRBJ2-6; len: 16; v_gene: TRBV19; CDR3aa: CASSWDSLSGANVLTF; CDR3nt: TGTGCCAGTAGCTGGGACAGCCTCTCTGGGGCCAACGTCCTGACTTTC
d_gene: -; abundance: many; j_gene: TRBJ1-5; len: 14; v_gene: TRBV4-3; CDR3aa: CASSPGPGNQPQHF; CDR3nt: TGCGCCAGCAGTCCAGGGCCCGGCAATCAGCCCCAGCATTTT
d_gene: -; abundance: many; j_gene: TRBJ1-4; len: 20; v_gene: TRBV7-2; CDR3aa: CASSKEPQMFGSRANEKLFF; CDR3nt: TGTGCCAGCAGCAAAGAACCCCAAATGTTCGGAAGTAGGGCTAATGAAAAACTGTTTTTT
d_gene: -; abundance: many; j_gene: TRBJ1-1; len: 13; v_gene: TRBV7-2; CDR3aa: CASSLGGDTEAFF; CDR3nt: TGTGCCAGCAGCTTGGGAGGGGACACTGAAGCTTTCTTT
d_gene: TRBD1; abundance: -; j_gene: TRBJ2-1; len: 15; v_gene: TRBV5-1; CDR3aa: CASRWTGAAYNEQFF; CDR3nt: TGCGCCAGCAGGTGGACAGGGGCCGCCTACAATGAGCAGTTCTTC
d_gene: -; abundance: many; j_gene: TRBJ2-3; len: 13; v_gene: TRBV5-6; CDR3aa: CASTNRVTDTQYF; CDR3nt: TGTGCCAGCACAAACAGGGTAACAGATACGCAGTATTTT
d_gene: -; abundance: many; j_gene: TRBJ2-3; len: 13; v_gene: TRBV6-6; CDR3aa: CASRRGGTDTQYF; CDR3nt: TGTGCCAGCAGAAGGGGGGGAACAGATACGCAGTATTTT
d_gene: -; abundance: -; j_gene: TRBJ2-1; len: 15; v_gene: TRBV20-1; CDR3aa: CSASYPGRGEGEQFF; CDR3nt: TGCAGTGCTAGTTATCCGGGCAGGGGCGAGGGTGAGCAGTTCTTC
d_gene: -; abundance: many; j_gene: TRBJ1-1; len: 14; v_gene: TRBV14; CDR3aa: CASSQESVNTEAFF; CDR3nt: TGTGCCAGCAGCCAAGAAAGCGTGAACACTGAAGCTTTCTTT
d_gene: -; abundance: many; j_gene: TRBJ2-3; len: 14; v_gene: TRBV7-8; CDR3aa: CASSSQGRGDTQYF; CDR3nt: TGTGCCAGCAGTTCTCAGGGAAGGGGAGATACGCAGTATTTT
d_gene: -; abundance: many; j_gene: TRBJ2-1; len: 11; v_gene: TRBV7-9; CDR3aa: CASSQGWEQFF; CDR3nt: TGTGCCAGCAGCCAGGGTTGGGAGCAGTTCTTC
d_gene: -; abundance: many; j_gene: TRBJ1-5; len: 13; v_gene: TRBV25-1; CDR3aa: CASSPGANQPQHF; CDR3nt: TGTGCCAGCAGTCCAGGAGCTAATCAGCCCCAGCATTTT
d_gene: -; abundance: many; j_gene: TRBJ1-5; len: 13; v_gene: TRBV6-1; CDR3aa: CASKGRLYGPQHF; CDR3nt: TGTGCCAGCAAGGGCAGGCTCTACGGGCCCCAGCATTTT
d_gene: TRBD1; abundance: few; j_gene: TRBJ1-2; len: 13; v_gene: TRBV29-1; CDR3aa: CSVEGGTEYGYTF; CDR3nt: TGCAGCGTTGAAGGGGGGACAGAATATGGCTACACCTTC
d_gene: -; abundance: many; j_gene: TRBJ2-5; len: 15; v_gene: TRBV28; CDR3aa: CASSSGGAPQETQYF; CDR3nt: TGTGCCAGCAGTTCAGGAGGGGCACCCCAAGAGACCCAGTACTTC
d_gene: -; abundance: few; j_gene: TRBJ2-3; len: 18; v_gene: TRBV5-1; CDR3aa: CASSPNPAGGTSTDTQYF; CDR3nt: TGCGCCAGCAGCCCCAATCCAGCAGGTGGGACTAGCACAGATACGCAGTATTTT
d_gene: -; abundance: many; j_gene: TRBJ1-2; len: 13; v_gene: TRBV29-1; CDR3aa: CSVRPGVDYGYTF; CDR3nt: TGCAGCGTCCGGCCCGGGGTCGACTATGGCTACACCTTC
d_gene: TRBD2; abundance: many; j_gene: TRBJ2-3; len: 15; v_gene: TRBV2; CDR3aa: CASSVGAGRADTQYF; CDR3nt: TGTGCCAGCAGTGTGGGAGCGGGGAGGGCAGATACGCAGTATTTT
d_gene: -; abundance: few; j_gene: TRBJ2-1; len: 16; v_gene: TRBV20-1; CDR3aa: CSATSVGRGRYNEQFF; CDR3nt: TGCAGTGCTACATCCGTCGGGCGAGGACGTTACAATGAGCAGTTCTTC
d_gene: -; abundance: many; j_gene: TRBJ2-2; len: 16; v_gene: TRBV7-6; CDR3aa: CASSFGAGTNTGELFF; CDR3nt: TGTGCCAGCAGCTTCGGCGCAGGAACGAACACCGGGGAGCTGTTTTTT
d_gene: -; abundance: -; j_gene: TRBJ1-4; len: 16; v_gene: TRBV6-6; CDR3aa: CASSYIEDFQNEKLFF; CDR3nt: TGTGCCAGCAGTTACATTGAGGACTTTCAAAATGAAAAACTGTTTTTT